This TCR beta chain derives from a study of T cells after yellow fever vaccination. For the study at large: Researchers used SMART-Seq v4 Ultra Low Input to prepare fractions that had low cell numbers.

To note about this clonotype: A much larger clone differs by one base, so this may be a read error.

Germline V gene lookup returns CDR1 MNHNS and CDR2 SASEGT. With 7 bases clipped from V and 8 bases from J, the junction kept 17 bases outside the gene matches. The CDR3 is made up of 18 amino acids. Generation of TCR cDNA used 5'RACE template switching (which added a universal primer site and UMIs). From the 5' RACE reads, TCRdb called clonotypes with MiXCR, one entry per CDR3 protein. The repertoire holds around 140,000 distinct CDR3 sequences, with 6.5% to 8.5% as singletons. The starting material was CD4+ T cells sorted from PBMCs, obtained 5 days after the yellow fever booster vaccination. The rearrangement links TRBV6-1 to TRBJ2-1, with 13 bases matching TRBD2. This TCR was sampled from a man between 25 and 39 years old who received the YFV17D yellow fever vaccine. Written as DNA, the CDR3 is TGTGCCAGCACCTCCGGGACTAGCGGGATCTTCTTGTTGGATGAGCAGTTCTTC. Translated, it gives CASTSGTSGIFLLDEQFF.